The 13 T cell receptor beta chains in this list originate from one sample, sequenced in a study of human versus mouse CDR3 diversity and MHC coevolution. Assay used: immunoSEQ multiplex PCR; TCRdb lists only in-frame clones, some missing. The sample holds just under 60,000 clones, about 93% seen once. Sequenced sample: naive CD4+ T cells from blood. Subset denoted: CD45RO-negative CD62L-positive naive CD4 T cells. The receptors originated from a person in their sixties in good health.

The chain is built from TRBV6-5 and TRBJ1-1; the D is unclear. Germline loops: CDR1 MNHEY, CDR2 SVGAGI. This CDR3 region has 14 residues. The V end was cut by 5 bases, the J end by 0 bases, with 10 bases between. This CDR3 is CASSRGAVNTEAFF. DNA of the CDR3: TGTGCCAGCAGTCGGGGTGCAGTGAACACTGAAGCTTTCTTT.

The chain joins TRBV5-8 to TRBJ1-5; perhaps TRBD1 as D (5 bases). The CDR3 sequence is 15 residues long. V was shortened by 4 bases and J by 1 base, with 12 bases between the two germline ends. Germline V gives CDR1 SGHTS, CDR2 YDEGEE. Here the CDR3 DNA reads TGTGCCAGCAGCCTTCAGGGCGACAGCAATCAGCCCCAGCATTTT. Encoded protein: CASSLQGDSNQPQHF.

The table lists this clone with a count of one. Compared with germline, one end of the junction differs, possibly owing to a read error. V and J are TRBV7-2 and TRBJ1-3; 7 nucleotides align to TRBD1. CDR1 and CDR2 from the germline V gene are SGHTA and FQGNSA. The CDR3 spans 14 residues. The CDR3: CASIPGGLGSTIYF. CDR3 nucleotides: TGTGCCAGCATCCCAGGGGGGCTCGGAAGCACCATATATTTT.

The chain joins TRBV6-1 to TRBJ1-5; unclear D gene. Trimming took off 2 bases at V and 5 bases at J, with 7 bases between the two ends. This CDR3 region has 13 residues. The germline CDR1 and CDR2 sequences are MNHNS and SASEGT. The CDR3 is CASSEYRDQPQHF. CDR3 nucleotide sequence: TGTGCCAGCAGTGAATACCGGGATCAGCCCCAGCATTTT.

This chain links TRBV5-1 with TRBJ2-5; the D is unclear. This CDR3 has 12 amino acids. Deletions cut 3 bases from V and 3 bases from J, with 6 bases between. Germline assignment: CDR1 SGHRS and CDR2 YFSETQ. The CDR3 sequence: CASSSPKETQYF. CDR3 bases: TGCGCCAGCAGCTCCCCCAAAGAGACCCAGTACTTC.

The V and J genes are TRBV6-5 and TRBJ1-5; D is unresolved. The ends were cut back, 0 bases at V and 10 bases at J, with 13 bases in the middle. The CDR3 runs 14 residues. Germline V lookup: CDR1 MNHEY, CDR2 SVGAGI. The CDR3 region has the DNA TGTGCCAGCAGTTACTCGGGAGCGTCTATCCCCCAGCATTTT. Protein product: CASSYSGASIPQHF.

The V and J genes are TRBV5-4 and TRBJ2-7; TRBD2 matches at 8 bases. CDR1 and CDR2 from the germline V gene are SGHNT and YYREEE (reference sequence). The ends lost 0 bases at V and 5 bases at J; junction bases unmatched: 4. This CDR3 contains 14 residues. DNA for the CDR3: TGTGCCAGCAGCTTGGTAGGACTAGCTCACGAGCAGTACTTC. Translation: CASSLVGLAHEQYF. The full variable domain, with the rest looked up from reference TRBV5-4 and TRBJ2-7, is ETGVTQSPTHLIKTRGQQVTLRCSSQSGHNTVSWYQQALGQGPQFIFQYYREEENGRGNFPPRFSGLQFPNYSSELNVNALELDDSALYLCASSLVGLAHEQYFGPGTRLTVT.

The genes are TRBV6-5 and TRBJ2-1; 8 bases line up with TRBD1. The J segment lost 7 bases and the V segment lost 8 bases, leaving 7 bases of the junction unmatched. The V gene's germline CDR1 is MNHEY and CDR2 SVGAGI. There are 13 residues in the CDR3. CDR3: CASGQGGRNEQFF. CDR3 nucleotides: TGTGCCAGCGGACAGGGTGGTAGGAATGAGCAGTTCTTC.

This chain connects TRBV10-2 to TRBJ2-1, with TRBD2 matching over 8 bases. Germline assignment: CDR1 WSHSY and CDR2 SAAADI. The V gene end was trimmed by 6 bases and the J gene end by 2 bases; junction bases not matched to a gene: 0. This CDR3 region has 13 residues. This CDR3 is CASRGLAYNEQFF. In DNA form, the CDR3 reads TGCGCCAGCAGGGGACTAGCCTACAATGAGCAGTTCTTC.

This chain connects TRBV27 to TRBJ2-2; the D gene is possibly TRBD2 (6 bases). Germline lookup yields CDR1 MNHEY and CDR2 SMNVEV (reference sequence). The CDR3 sequence is 18 residues long. Trimming stripped 6 bases from V and 3 bases from J, with 23 bases between. CDR3 sequence: CASSRRPPRRDYTGELFF. The CDR3 DNA sequence: TGTGCCAGCAGCCGACGACCGCCTCGGCGGGACTACACCGGGGAGCTGTTTTTT.

The rearrangement joins TRBV18 to TRBJ2-3, with 13 bases fitting TRBD2. The CDR3 totals 17 residues. Germline loops: CDR1 KGHSH, CDR2 LQKENI. The junction had 5 bases not matched to a gene; V was cut back by 3 bases and J by 2 bases. Written as DNA, the CDR3 is TGTGCCAGCTCACCTCTGGGACTAGCGGGATTCACAGATACGCAGTATTTT. This translates into CASSPLGLAGFTDTQYF.

J is TRBJ2-7 and V is TRBV5-4; TRBD2 matches at 15 bases. The CDR3 length is 15 residues. CDR1 is SGHNT and CDR2 is YYREEE in the germline V gene (reference sequence). The V gene end was trimmed by 1 base and the J gene end by 6 bases; junction bases not matched to a gene: 2. The CDR3 DNA sequence: TGTGCCAGCAGCTTGCCGGGACTAGCGGGAGGCGAGCAGTACTTC. Encoded protein: CASSLPGLAGGEQYF.

The gene calls are TRBV30 and TRBJ1-1; D is undetermined. In germline, CDR1 is GTSNPN, CDR2 SVGIG (reference sequence). V was shortened by 0 bases and J by 3 bases, with 11 bases between the two germline ends. This CDR3 is built from 14 residues. CDR3 nucleotides: TGTGCCTGGAGTGTAACTTTGAGTCACACTGAAGCTTTCTTT. As protein: CAWSVTLSHTEAFF.